This T cell receptor beta chain was observed in a study of early T cells in non-severe SARS-CoV-2 infection. TCRdb reanalysed the 5' RACE reads using MiXCR and keeps one entry per CDR3 protein. The sample includes about 58,000 distinct CDR3 sequences, roughly an eighth of them seen just once. In germline, CDR1 is SQVTM, CDR2 ANQGSEA. V lost 4 bases and J 4 bases, leaving 10 bases between the germline ends. CDR3 length: 12 residues. The sample comprised whole blood. The receptor was isolated from an adult who was a healthcare worker with PCR-confirmed SARS-CoV-2 infection or an uninfected control (not recorded which). This chain joins TRBV29-1 and TRBJ2-5; D uncertain. The CDR3 coding sequence is TGCAGCGTTGTAGAAAGTGGAGAGACCCAGTACTTC. As protein: CSVVESGETQYF.